Below, 14 T cell receptor beta chains from the same sample are listed, as sequenced in a study of shared clonotypes between healthy human individuals. Only in-frame clones appear in the TCRdb table, and some are missing; sequencing was by immunoSEQ multiplex PCR. The repertoire holds 1,500,000 or so clones, over 95% seen once, with roughly 1.2% in the top ten. The sequenced sample was naive CD4+ T cells sorted from blood. The subset is: CD45RA+ positively selected. The source of these receptors is a young man in good health.

V and J are TRBV19 and TRBJ1-4, with D possibly TRBD1 on 5 matching bases. Germline lookup yields CDR1 LNHDA and CDR2 SQIVND (reference sequence). Trimming took 7 bases from V and 17 from J, leaving 23 bases between them. This CDR3 is built from 13 residues. The chain's CDR3 is CASTKTGTREKFF. The CDR3 coding sequence is TGTGCCAGTACCAAGACCGGGACTAGGGAGAAATTTTTT. The whole variable domain, remainder taken from reference TRBV19 and TRBJ1-4, is DGGITQSPKYLFRKEGQNVTLSCEQNLNHDAMYWYRQDPGQGLRLIYYSQIVNDFQKGDIAEGYSVSREKKESFPLTVTSAQKNPTAFYLCASTKTGTREKFFGSGTQLSVL.

This chain joins TRBV2 and TRBJ1-4; perhaps TRBD1 as D (5 bases). This CDR3 contains 17 residues. Germline V CDR1 and CDR2: SNHLY, FYNNEI. The V and J ends lost 5 bases and 0 bases respectively, with 16 bases between them. As DNA, the CDR3 is TGTGCCAGCAGTTTGGGAAGGGACCGGTCAACTAATGAAAAACTGTTTTTT. It codes for CASSLGRDRSTNEKLFF. Drawing the rest from reference TRBV2 and TRBJ1-4, the complete variable domain is EPEVTQTPSHQVTQMGQEVILRCVPISNHLYFYWYRQILGQKVEFLVSFYNNEISEKSEIFDDQFSVERPDGSNFTLKIRSTKLEDSAMYFCASSLGRDRSTNEKLFFGSGTQLSVL.

The CDR3 DNA is TGTGCCAGCTGCCAAATACCGGGACAGGCAAAAGGGGGCACTGAAGCTTTCTTT. Protein product: CASCQIPGQAKGGTEAFF. The rearrangement links TRBV18 to TRBJ1-1; 8 positions agree with TRBD1. V lost 7 bases and J lost 4; bases outside the gene matches: 20. The CDR3 length is 18 residues. Germline V gene lookup returns CDR1 KGHSH and CDR2 LQKENI.

As DNA, the CDR3 is TGTGCCAGCAGTGAAATAGGGGGGAACACTGAAGCTTTCTTT. This translates into CASSEIGGNTEAFF. The J gene is TRBJ1-1, the V gene TRBV6-1, with D possibly being TRBD1 (6 bases). Per the germline V gene, CDR1 is MNHNS and CDR2 is SASEGT. The CDR3 totals 14 residues. V lost 2 bases and J lost 1, with 8 bases in between.

This chain joins TRBV19 and TRBJ1-5, with 7 nucleotides matching TRBD1. V lost 4 bases, J lost 5 bases, and 2 bases stayed unmatched. The germline CDR1 and CDR2 sequences are LNHDA and SQIVND (reference sequence). This CDR3 has 13 amino acids. CDR3 loop: CASSRDRDQPQHF. CDR3 coding DNA: TGTGCCAGTAGTAGGGACAGAGATCAGCCCCAGCATTTT.

The V call is TRBV27, the J call TRBJ2-1, with 15 nucleotides matching TRBD2. The CDR3 runs to 16 residues. V shed 7 bases and J 4 bases; nucleotides not matched to a gene: 5. Looked up from germline, CDR1 is MNHEY and CDR2 is SMNVEV (reference sequence). CDR3 sequence reads: CASIGLAGGSYNEQFF. In nucleotides, the CDR3 is TGTGCCAGCATTGGACTAGCGGGAGGGAGTTACAATGAGCAGTTCTTC.

The V gene is TRBV5-5, the J gene TRBJ2-1, with TRBD1 matching over 7 bases. The CDR3 contains 16 residues. The junction had 6 bases not matched to a gene; V was cut back by 3 bases and J by 0 bases. Germline CDR1 SGHKS, CDR2 YYEKEE (reference sequence). The CDR3 coding sequence is TGTGCCAGCAGCTGGGGCAGACAGGGCTCCTACAATGAGCAGTTCTTC. Protein: CASSWGRQGSYNEQFF.

Note on this clone: Additional DNA sequences in this sample encode the identical CDR3. The rearrangement links TRBV20-1 to TRBJ2-1; D perhaps matches TRBD2 (5 bases). The CDR3 is 11 residues long. The germline V and J ends were trimmed by 6 bases and 7 bases, with 10 bases remaining between them. Germline CDR1 DFQATT, CDR2 SNEGSKA (reference sequence). The CDR3 DNA sequence: TGCAGTGCCCCCCGCGGGAATGAGCAGTTCTTC. Its protein product is CSAPRGNEQFF.

To note about this clone: This CDR3 is also generated by other DNA sequences in the sample. The rearrangement uses TRBV5-1 and TRBJ2-1, with 9 bases identical to TRBD2. Looked up from germline, CDR1 is SGHRS and CDR2 is YFSETQ. The CDR3 extends over 15 amino acids. V lost 0 bases, J lost 4 bases, and 2 bases stayed unmatched. DNA of the CDR3: TGCGCCAGCAGCTTGGTTAGCGGGAGTTACAATGAGCAGTTCTTC. Translation gives CASSLVSGSYNEQFF.

V and J are TRBV27 and TRBJ2-5; TRBD1 matches at 9 bases. The germline V gene encodes CDR1 MNHEY and CDR2 SMNVEV (reference sequence). This CDR3 contains 13 residues. V shed 3 bases, J shed 9 bases, and the junction held 5 bases outside the gene matches. CDR3 sequence (DNA): TGTGCCAGCAGTTTCCGAAGGACAGGGGCCCAGTACTTC. It specifies CASSFRRTGAQYF.

The chain combines TRBV12-5 with TRBJ2-2; D gene ambiguous. The germline V gene encodes CDR1 LGHNT and CDR2 FRNRAP. Trimming took off 1 base at V and 0 bases at J, with 6 bases between the two ends. The CDR3 is made up of 15 amino acids. Here the CDR3 DNA reads TGTGCTAGTGGTTTGGGACTTGCGAACACCGGGGAGCTGTTTTTT. It codes for CASGLGLANTGELFF.

The genes are TRBV7-3 and TRBJ2-1; the D is unclear. Germline values: CDR1 SGHTA, CDR2 FQGTGA. This CDR3 is built from 16 residues. The ends were cut back, 2 bases at V and 0 bases at J, with 11 bases in the middle. This chain's CDR3 is CASSLDGMSSYNEQFF. The CDR3 DNA is TGTGCCAGCAGCTTAGATGGGATGAGCTCCTACAATGAGCAGTTCTTC.

This chain links TRBV5-4 with TRBJ2-3; a weak D match, TRBD1 (5 bases). With 0 bases removed from V and 0 bases from J, the gap between germline ends came to 8 bases. Germline V lookup: CDR1 SGHNT, CDR2 YYREEE (reference sequence). The CDR3 extends over 15 amino acids. CDR3 sequence: CASSLGQQSTDTQYF. The DNA of the CDR3 is TGTGCCAGCAGCTTGGGACAGCAGAGCACAGATACGCAGTATTTT. Full variable domain (remainder filled in from reference TRBV5-4 and TRBJ2-3): ETGVTQSPTHLIKTRGQQVTLRCSSQSGHNTVSWYQQALGQGPQFIFQYYREEENGRGNFPPRFSGLQFPNYSSELNVNALELDDSALYLCASSLGQQSTDTQYFGPGTRLTVL.

The V call is TRBV5-6, the J call TRBJ2-1; 8 nucleotides agree with TRBD2. CDR3 length equals 14 residues. Germline lookup yields CDR1 SGHDT and CDR2 YYEEEE. J was trimmed by 2 bases and V by 4 bases; bases with no gene match: 2. CDR3 sequence: CASSLAGPYNEQFF. CDR3 DNA: TGTGCCAGCAGCCTAGCGGGCCCCTACAATGAGCAGTTCTTC.